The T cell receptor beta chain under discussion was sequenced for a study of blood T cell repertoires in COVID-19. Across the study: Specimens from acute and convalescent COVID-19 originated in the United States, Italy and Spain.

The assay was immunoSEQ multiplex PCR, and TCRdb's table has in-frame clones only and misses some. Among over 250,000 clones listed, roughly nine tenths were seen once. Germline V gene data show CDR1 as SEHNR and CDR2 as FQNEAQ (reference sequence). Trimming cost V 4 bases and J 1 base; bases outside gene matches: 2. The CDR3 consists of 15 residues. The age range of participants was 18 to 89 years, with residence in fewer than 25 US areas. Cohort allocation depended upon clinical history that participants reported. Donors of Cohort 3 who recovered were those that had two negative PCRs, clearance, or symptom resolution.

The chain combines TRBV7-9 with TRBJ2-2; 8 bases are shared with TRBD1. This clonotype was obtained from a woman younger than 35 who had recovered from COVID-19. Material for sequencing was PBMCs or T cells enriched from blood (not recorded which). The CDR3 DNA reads TGTGCCAGCAGCTACGGACAGGGGAACACCGGGGAGCTGTTTTTT. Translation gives CASSYGQGNTGELFF.